This entry lists 4 T cell receptor beta chains sequenced from one sample in a study of blood T cells in healthy people across ages. The authors ran a second PCR of about 7 to 11 cycles using a sample-barcoded 5' primer and a J-beta primer mix. TCRdb re-derived calls from the 5' RACE reads in MiXCR, one entry per CDR3 protein. Of 1.5 million to 2 million distinct CDR3 sequences in the sample, approximately 32% were seen once. Sequencing used blood. The receptor source for this set is a woman between 25 and 40 years old in good health.

For this clonotype: At one of its ends the junction is not consistent with the germline gene, which may arise from a read error. This CDR3 is CAGSLGVEVAIQETQYF. The DNA of the CDR3 is TGTGCCGGCAGCTTGGGGGTGGAGGTAGCGATCCAAGAGACCCAGTACTTC. V usage is TRBV5-6 and J usage is TRBJ2-5; D is possibly TRBD1 or TRBD2 (5 bases each). The CDR3 extends over 17 amino acids. Looked up from germline, CDR1 is SGHDT and CDR2 is YYEEEE.

This chain uses TRBV5-5 with TRBJ1-1; 7 bases agree with TRBD1. Losses at the gene ends were 4 bases for V and 3 bases for J; bases not matched to a gene: 9. Germline lookup yields CDR1 SGHKS and CDR2 YYEKEE (reference sequence). The CDR3 runs 15 residues. Here the CDR3 DNA reads TGTGCCAGCAGCCCCCCGGGACAGAAGCACACTGAAGCTTTCTTT. It encodes CASSPPGQKHTEAFF.

This clonotype turned up a few times. V usage is TRBV28 and J usage is TRBJ1-4; D is perhaps TRBD1 (6 bases). Germline V gives CDR1 MDHEN, CDR2 SYDVKM. There are 14 residues in the CDR3. The ends were cut back, 6 bases at V and 6 bases at J, with 14 bases in the middle. The CDR3 sequence: CASRPGGGDEKLFF. The DNA of the CDR3 is TGTGCCAGCAGGCCGGGGGGCGGAGATGAAAAACTGTTTTTT.

This clonotype has just a few counts. J is TRBJ2-7 and V is TRBV5-1, with 8 bases fitting TRBD1. The length of the CDR3 is 15 residues. The germline gives CDR1 SGHRS, CDR2 YFSETQ. Germline trimming cut 4 bases from V and 2 bases from J; bases unmatched to any gene: 8. The CDR3 spells CASSPPWTGTYEQYF. The DNA for the CDR3 is TGCGCCAGCAGCCCGCCATGGACAGGGACCTACGAGCAGTACTTC.